These 19 T cell receptor beta chains originate from one sample sequenced in a study of early T cells in non-severe SARS-CoV-2 infection. A single record per CDR3 protein comes from TCRdb applying MiXCR to the 5' RACE reads. The data contain 43,000 or so distinct CDR3 sequences, roughly 7.3% of them singletons. The specimen was whole blood. The receptors derive from an adult who was a healthcare worker with PCR-confirmed SARS-CoV-2 infection or an uninfected control (not recorded which).

V usage is TRBV4-1 and J usage is TRBJ2-1; D remains ambiguous. Germline V gene sequence: CDR1 MGHRA, CDR2 YSYEKL. Trimming stripped 1 base from V and 4 bases from J, with 8 bases between. This CDR3 has 14 residues. The CDR3 coding sequence is TGCGCCAGCAGCCAAGTACACGGATACAATGAGCAGTTCTTC. This translates into CASSQVHGYNEQFF.

This clonotype was recorded at least ten times. The V gene is TRBV20-1, the J gene TRBJ1-1; no clear D gene. Trimming took 0 bases from V and 3 from J, leaving 8 bases between them. CDR3 length equals 13 residues. From germline, CDR1 is DFQATT and CDR2 SNEGSKA (reference sequence). The DNA of the CDR3 is TGCAGTGCTAGAGAGTCCGGTGACACTGAAGCTTTCTTT. Translating it yields CSARESGDTEAFF.

The chain couples TRBV5-4 to TRBJ2-3; 7 nucleotides line up with TRBD2. The junction had 4 bases not matched to a gene; V was cut back by 0 bases and J by 6 bases. Looked up from germline, CDR1 is SGHNT and CDR2 is YYREEE (reference sequence). The CDR3 contains 14 residues. DNA of the CDR3: TGTGCCAGCAGCTTGGAGGGAGGGGCCGATACGCAGTATTTT. Its protein product is CASSLEGGADTQYF. The full variable domain, its missing parts supplied by reference TRBV5-4 and TRBJ2-3, is ETGVTQSPTHLIKTRGQQVTLRCSSQSGHNTVSWYQQALGQGPQFIFQYYREEENGRGNFPPRFSGLQFPNYSSELNVNALELDDSALYLCASSLEGGADTQYFGPGTRLTVL.

The table lists this clonotype with many counts. The CDR3 coding sequence is TGTGCCAGCAGTTACAACGAAGGTTTCAAGGAGCAGTACTTC. This sequence encodes CASSYNEGFKEQYF. The chain is built from TRBV6-5 and TRBJ2-7; D call uncertain. This CDR3 contains 14 residues. Germline V gives CDR1 MNHEY, CDR2 SVGAGI. V was cut by 2 bases and J by 7 bases, with 15 bases left in between.

The chain uses TRBV9 and TRBJ2-1, with 8 bases matching TRBD1. The CDR3 runs 14 residues. The germline gives CDR1 SGDLS, CDR2 YYNGEE. J gave up 5 bases and V 4 bases, and 5 bases lay outside the gene matches. CDR3 sequence reads: CASSIQGVHNEQFF. The CDR3 nucleotides read TGTGCCAGCAGCATACAGGGGGTCCACAATGAGCAGTTCTTC. The full variable domain, rest sourced from reference TRBV9 and TRBJ2-1, is DSGVTQTPKHLITATGQRVTLRCSPRSGDLSVYWYQQSLDQGLQFLIQYYNGEERAKGNILERFSAQQFPDLHSELNLSSLELGDSALYFCASSIQGVHNEQFFGPGTRLTVL.

This clonotype appeared many times. CDR3 in amino acids: CSAKGNSPLHF. CDR3 sequence (DNA): TGCAGTGCTAAGGGCAATTCACCCCTCCACTTT. The chain couples TRBV20-1 to TRBJ1-6, with unresolved D. The CDR3 sequence is 11 residues long. V lost 4 bases to trimming and J lost 7 bases, with 5 bases between them. Germline assignment: CDR1 DFQATT and CDR2 SNEGSKA (reference sequence).

This clonotype has at least ten counts. This chain links TRBV7-2 with TRBJ2-1, with D unresolved. V lost 6 bases, J lost 0 bases, and 12 bases lay in between. Germline assignment: CDR1 SGHTA and CDR2 FQGNSA. The CDR3 loop spans 15 amino acids. Here the CDR3 reads CASSRRGSSYNEQFF. The CDR3 DNA reads as TGTGCCAGCAGTAGGCGCGGTAGCTCCTACAATGAGCAGTTCTTC.

This clonotype was found many times. The gene calls are TRBV7-2 and TRBJ1-3; D gene ambiguous. Trimming removed 3 bases from V and 0 bases from J, with 6 bases in between. Germline V gene sequence: CDR1 SGHTA, CDR2 FQGNSA. This CDR3 spans 14 amino acids. In DNA form, the CDR3 reads TGTGCCAGCAGCTTGGGGAGCTCTGGAAACACCATATATTTT. This gives the protein CASSLGSSGNTIYF.

The CDR3 bases are TGTGCCAGTCACAGGGGCGCCCTGAACAATCAGCCCCAGCATTTT. Translated: CASHRGALNNQPQHF. The V call is TRBV12-3 or TRBV12-4, the J call TRBJ1-5; TRBD1 matches at 7 bases. V dropped 9 bases and J dropped 3; count of bases not matched to a gene: 11. This CDR3 contains 15 residues.

There are many counts of this clonotype. The V gene is TRBV28, the J gene TRBJ1-3; D unclear. The CDR3 extends over 14 amino acids. V was trimmed by 7 bases and J by 4 bases, leaving 14 bases between them. CDR1 is MDHEN, CDR2 SYDVKM, per germline. As DNA, the CDR3 is TGTGCCAGCAATACGGAGGTGGCAGGAAACACCATATATTTT. It encodes CASNTEVAGNTIYF.

This clonotype was recorded at least ten times. This chain uses TRBV7-9 with TRBJ2-7, with 7 bases aligning to TRBD1. The V gene's germline CDR1 is SEHNR and CDR2 FQNEAQ (reference sequence). The CDR3 has 13 residues. V lost 5 bases, J lost 3 bases, and 4 bases stayed unmatched. CDR3 loop: CASSEDRFYEQYF. CDR3 in DNA: TGTGCCAGCAGCGAGGACAGGTTCTACGAGCAGTACTTC.

The chain recombines TRBV7-9 with TRBJ2-6; 9 bases are shared with TRBD1. Germline V lookup: CDR1 SEHNR, CDR2 FQNEAQ (reference sequence). CDR3 size: 18 residues. The V segment lost 5 bases and the J segment 0 bases; nucleotides outside the gene matches: 8. The CDR3 DNA reads TGTGCCAGCAGCCCCCGGGACAGGGTCTTCTCTGGGGCCAACGTCCTGACTTTC. Protein: CASSPRDRVFSGANVLTF. Variable domain in full (rest from reference TRBV7-9 and TRBJ2-6): DTGVSQNPRHKITKRGQNVTFRCDPISEHNRLYWYRQTLGQGPEFLTYFQNEAQLEKSRLLSDRFSAERPKGSFSTLEIQRTEQGDSAMYLCASSPRDRVFSGANVLTFGAGSRLTVL.

This clonotype was picked up a small number of times. The chain is built from TRBV12-3 or TRBV12-4 and TRBJ1-2; D is undetermined. The CDR3 loop spans 17 amino acids. The ends were cut back, 7 bases at V and 8 bases at J, with 29 bases in the middle. In DNA form, the CDR3 reads TGTGCCAGCATCCCTAAAGAACTCGGACGTCCCCCGCCCGGCTACACCTTC. It codes for CASIPKELGRPPPGYTF.

This clonotype was seen only a few times. This chain uses TRBV5-4 with TRBJ2-1; D unclear. Germline V CDR1 and CDR2: SGHNT, YYREEE (reference sequence). CDR3 length equals 11 residues. Trimming took off 2 bases at V and 9 bases at J, with 6 bases between the two ends. The DNA of the CDR3 is TGTGCCAGCAGCTTCGGAGCTGAGCAGTTCTTC. Protein product: CASSFGAEQFF.

The table lists this clonotype with many counts. V and J are TRBV6-6 and TRBJ1-2; D gene uncertain. CDR1 and CDR2 from the germline V gene are MNHNY and SVGAGI (reference sequence). Trimming shortened V by 6 bases and J by 6 bases, and 11 bases separated the two germline ends. The CDR3 spans 12 residues. The CDR3 bases are TGTGCCAGCAGCGAAAACAGTAATGGCTACACCTTC. Translated, it gives CASSENSNGYTF.

The genes are TRBV12-3 or TRBV12-4 and TRBJ1-2; D is possibly TRBD1 (6 bases). The CDR3 contains 13 residues. The V end lost 5 bases, the J end lost 8 bases, and 15 bases lay between the germline ends. The CDR3 region is CASSKDRRQGYTF. Here the CDR3 DNA reads TGTGCCAGCAGTAAAGACAGGCGCCAGGGCTACACCTTC.

This clonotype was seen more than once but under ten times. V is TRBV4-3 and J is TRBJ2-3, with 7 bases fitting TRBD2. J lost 5 bases, V lost 5 bases, and 10 bases had no gene match. Looked up from germline, CDR1 is LGHNA and CDR2 is YSLEER. The CDR3 covers 15 residues. Here the CDR3 reads CASSRGGGSEDTQYF. The CDR3 nucleotides are TGCGCCAGCAGCAGGGGCGGGGGAAGTGAAGATACGCAGTATTTT.

This sequence joins TRBV4-3 and TRBJ2-1; 11 bases fit TRBD2. CDR3 length equals 16 residues. Losses at the gene ends were 4 bases for V and 0 bases for J; bases not matched to a gene: 2. Per the germline V gene, CDR1 is LGHNA and CDR2 is YSLEER. The CDR3 here is CASSRLAGSSYNEQFF. The CDR3 bases are TGCGCCAGCAGCCGACTAGCGGGGAGCTCCTACAATGAGCAGTTCTTC.

This clonotype was observed at least ten times. The chain combines TRBV4-3 with TRBJ2-5; D is perhaps TRBD1 or TRBD2 (5 bases each). The CDR3 length is 15 residues. Germline lookup yields CDR1 LGHNA and CDR2 YSLEER. Trimming pared 0 bases from V and 7 bases from J, leaving 15 bases between. The CDR3, as DNA: TGCGCCAGCAGCCAAGATAGGAAGTGGGACGGGACCCAGTACTTC. Residues: CASSQDRKWDGTQYF.